Listed below are T cell receptor beta chains from one sample, sequenced in a study of T cell repertoires and Cas9 in healthy adults. Assay: immunoSEQ multiplex PCR; the TCRdb copy retains only in-frame clones and omits some. Of 20,000 to 25,000 clones detected, under 95% appear once; the ten largest clones hold 0.55% to 0.85%. Sequencing used CD4+ effector T cells (CD127+, CD25-, CD137-, CD154-) from PBMCs; culture status not recorded. Receptors were obtained from a human donor in good health. Each CDR3 is given with its conserved first and last residue. Fields, in order: D gene, clone size, J gene, V gene, CDR3 DNA, CDR3 protein. D genes are given only for firm matches. Clone size, where shown, is once, few, many, or a class for clones that have expanded.

D: NA
size: NA
J: TRBJ1-2
V: TRBV6-5
DNA: TGTGCCAGCATTGGGACTTCAGGCGGCTACACCTTC
CDR3: CASIGTSGGYTF

D: TRBD1
size: NA
J: TRBJ2-7
V: TRBV11-2
DNA: TGTGCCAGCAGCATAGAGGACAGGGCGGCCTACGAGCAGTACTTC
CDR3: CASSIEDRAAYEQYF

D: NA
size: NA
J: TRBJ2-1
V: TRBV29-1
DNA: TGCAGGCGAGGGGGGCGGGCTGAGCAGTTCTTC
CDR3: CRRGGRAEQFF

D: NA
size: few
J: TRBJ1-4
V: TRBV4-1
DNA: TGCGCCAGCAGGCCCGGGTTCCAAGCCGAAAAACTGTTTTTT
CDR3: CASRPGFQAEKLFF

D: TRBD2
size: NA
J: TRBJ2-7
V: TRBV9
DNA: TGTGCCAGCAGCGCACCTTCTAGCGGGGGGGTGTGGTCCTACGAGCAGTACTTC
CDR3: CASSAPSSGGVWSYEQYF

D: NA
size: NA
J: TRBJ2-4
V: TRBV7-2
DNA: TGTGCCAGCAAAGTAGGACAGCCTCCTATTCAGTACTTC
CDR3: CASKVGQPPIQYF

D: TRBD1
size: NA
J: TRBJ2-7
V: TRBV2
DNA: TGTGCCAGCAGTGCCGTAGGGACAGCTTTTTACGAGCAGTACTTC
CDR3: CASSAVGTAFYEQYF

D: TRBD1
size: NA
J: TRBJ1-1
V: TRBV7-2
DNA: TGTGCCAGCAGCTTATTCCGGACAGGGCCCAGCACTGAAGCTTTCTTT
CDR3: CASSLFRTGPSTEAFF

D: NA
size: NA
J: TRBJ1-2
V: TRBV5-1
DNA: TGCGCCAGCAGCTTGGACACAGGTAGCTATGGCTACACCTTC
CDR3: CASSLDTGSYGYTF

D: NA
size: NA
J: TRBJ2-3
V: TRBV2
DNA: TGTGCCAAAGGGGGGGCCTCGCGAGATACGCAGTATTTT
CDR3: CAKGGASRDTQYF

D: TRBD1
size: NA
J: TRBJ2-7
V: TRBV10-3
DNA: TGTGCCATCAGTGTTGGGACAGGGGTCGAGCAGTACTTC
CDR3: CAISVGTGVEQYF

D: NA
size: NA
J: TRBJ2-5
V: TRBV29-1
DNA: TGCAGCGTTGAAGATCGACGGCTGGAAGAGACCCAGTACTTC
CDR3: CSVEDRRLEETQYF

D: NA
size: NA
J: TRBJ2-3
V: TRBV25-1
DNA: TGTGCCAGCAGTGAGGCTAGCGCAGATACGCAGTATTTT
CDR3: CASSEASADTQYF

D: TRBD1
size: once
J: TRBJ1-1
V: TRBV9
DNA: TGTGCCAGCAGCGTAGCTTCGACAGGGGGCACTGAAGCTTTCTTT
CDR3: CASSVASTGGTEAFF

D: NA
size: NA
J: TRBJ2-3
V: TRBV7-2
DNA: TGTGCCAGCAGCCCCGGCTGGAGAACGGATACGCAGTATTTT
CDR3: CASSPGWRTDTQYF

D: NA
size: NA
J: TRBJ2-7
V: TRBV5-4
DNA: TGTGCCAGCAGCTTGGAATGGGGCTACGAGCAGTACTTC
CDR3: CASSLEWGYEQYF

D: TRBD2
size: NA
J: TRBJ2-2
V: TRBV30
DNA: TGTGCCTGGAGTGGTGCGGGGGGGCGCGGTCCTAAGGCCGGGGAGCTGTTTTTT
CDR3: CAWSGAGGRGPKAGELFF

D: NA
size: NA
J: TRBJ2-7
V: TRBV6-5
DNA: TGTGCCAGCAACCGACCGCGGGACAGTTCTGGCGAGCAGTACTTC
CDR3: CASNRPRDSSGEQYF

D: TRBD1
size: NA
J: TRBJ1-2
V: TRBV5-1
DNA: TGCGCCAGCAGCTTGGCCAGAGGACAGGGGGCGGGAGGCTACACCTTC
CDR3: CASSLARGQGAGGYTF

D: NA
size: NA
J: TRBJ1-2
V: TRBV5-1
DNA: TGCGCCAGCAGCTCGGACGGATATAACTATGGCTACACCTTC
CDR3: CASSSDGYNYGYTF

D: NA
size: NA
J: TRBJ1-6
V: TRBV6-1
DNA: TGTGCCAGCAGTGAAGGACGGATAGCCCTCCACTTT
CDR3: CASSEGRIALHF

D: TRBD1
size: NA
J: TRBJ1-1
V: TRBV6-5
DNA: TGTGCCAGCAGGAAGGGGGCGCGGAGCACTGAAGCTTTCTTT
CDR3: CASRKGARSTEAFF

D: NA
size: NA
J: TRBJ2-5
V: TRBV19
DNA: TGTGCCAGTAGTCGGAACGGGGCGGAAGAGACCCAGTACTTC
CDR3: CASSRNGAEETQYF

D: TRBD1
size: NA
J: TRBJ2-1
V: TRBV19
DNA: TGTGCCAGTAGTATCCGGACAGGGGGTATCTACAATGAGCAGTTCTTC
CDR3: CASSIRTGGIYNEQFF

D: NA
size: NA
J: TRBJ2-7
V: TRBV5-1
DNA: TGCGCCAGCAGCTTAGAACAGGGAGCGTTGTTATACTTC
CDR3: CASSLEQGALLYF

D: NA
size: NA
J: TRBJ2-7
V: TRBV7-9
DNA: TGTGCCAGCAGCTTAGAGGCAGGGCCTACCTACGAGCAGTACTTC
CDR3: CASSLEAGPTYEQYF

D: NA
size: NA
J: TRBJ1-5
V: TRBV5-1
DNA: TGCGCCAGCAGTCAACAGCCTGGGAGCAATCAGCCCCAGCATTTT
CDR3: CASSQQPGSNQPQHF

D: NA
size: NA
J: TRBJ1-1
V: TRBV9
DNA: TGTGCCAGCAGCGATCATACGAACACTGAAGCTTTCTTT
CDR3: CASSDHTNTEAFF

D: NA
size: NA
J: TRBJ1-4
V: TRBV14
DNA: TGTGCCAGCAGCCAAGAGATTGGGCCCATCCTTGGGGAAAAACTGTTTTTT
CDR3: CASSQEIGPILGEKLFF

D: NA
size: once
J: TRBJ2-3
V: TRBV5-1
DNA: TGCGCCAGCAGCTTGCTTGGAACTAGCACAGATACGCAGTATTTT
CDR3: CASSLLGTSTDTQYF

D: NA
size: NA
J: TRBJ1-1
V: TRBV29-1
DNA: TGCAGCGTTGAAGGGAACAAGCTGACTGAAGCTTTCTTT
CDR3: CSVEGNKLTEAFF

D: NA
size: few
J: TRBJ2-3
V: TRBV6-1
DNA: TGTGCCAGCAGCCCGGGGGGCACAGATACGCAGTATTTT
CDR3: CASSPGGTDTQYF

D: TRBD1
size: NA
J: TRBJ2-7
V: TRBV5-1
DNA: TGCGCCAGCAGCTCTACCGGGACAGGCCCCAACGAGCAGTACTTC
CDR3: CASSSTGTGPNEQYF

D: NA
size: NA
J: TRBJ1-1
V: TRBV2
DNA: TGTGCCAGCCGGCGTGACGCGGGCTACAACACTGAAGCTTTCTTT
CDR3: CASRRDAGYNTEAFF

D: NA
size: once
J: TRBJ2-7
V: TRBV7-2
DNA: TGTGCCAGCACACGCCCAGGGAGCCCCTACGCGCAGTACTTC
CDR3: CASTRPGSPYAQYF

D: NA
size: few
J: TRBJ1-3
V: TRBV7-9
DNA: TGTGCCAGCAGCTTAGCGGGCAGGGGACCTGGAAACACCATATATTTT
CDR3: CASSLAGRGPGNTIYF

D: TRBD2
size: NA
J: TRBJ2-1
V: TRBV30
DNA: TGTGCCTGGAGTGTGGGGCTAGCGGGGCATAAGGATGAGCAGTTCTTC
CDR3: CAWSVGLAGHKDEQFF

D: NA
size: NA
J: TRBJ1-1
V: TRBV7-9
DNA: TGTGCCAGCAGCTCCCGGGAGAGGGACACTGAAGCTTTCTTT
CDR3: CASSSRERDTEAFF

D: TRBD2
size: NA
J: TRBJ2-1
V: TRBV2
DNA: TGTGCCAGCGGTAAACGACTAGCGGGGGGGCAGAATGAGCAGTTCTTC
CDR3: CASGKRLAGGQNEQFF

D: NA
size: NA
J: TRBJ1-1
V: TRBV18
DNA: TGTGCCAGCTCACCACCGCACCTCAGTACGAACACTGAAGCTTTCTTT
CDR3: CASSPPHLSTNTEAFF

D: NA
size: NA
J: TRBJ1-4
V: TRBV6-5
DNA: TGTGCCAGCAGTTCGGTTCGCTGGGAAAAACTGTTTTTT
CDR3: CASSSVRWEKLFF

D: NA
size: few
J: TRBJ2-1
V: TRBV19
DNA: TGTGCCACCACAGCGGGCTCCTACAATGAGCAGTTCTTC
CDR3: CATTAGSYNEQFF

D: TRBD2
size: NA
J: TRBJ2-3
V: TRBV5-8
DNA: TGTGCCAGCAGCATAGGACTAGCGGGGGCATTGGATACGCAGTATTTT
CDR3: CASSIGLAGALDTQYF

D: NA
size: NA
J: TRBJ2-2
V: TRBV6-5
DNA: TGTGCCAGCAGTTACCAGGAACCGAACACCGGGGAGCTGTTTTTT
CDR3: CASSYQEPNTGELFF

D: NA
size: NA
J: TRBJ2-7
V: TRBV7-8
DNA: TGTGCCAGCAGCTTAGTTAGCGCCTACGAGCAGTACTTC
CDR3: CASSLVSAYEQYF

D: NA
size: NA
J: TRBJ2-3
V: TRBV5-4
DNA: TGTGCCAGCAGCTTAAGGGCAGGGCTTATCACAGATACGCAGTATTTT
CDR3: CASSLRAGLITDTQYF

D: TRBD1
size: NA
J: TRBJ2-5
V: TRBV6-1
DNA: TGTGCCAGCGTACTAATGGGACAGGGGGGGGAGACCCAGTACTTC
CDR3: CASVLMGQGGETQYF

D: NA
size: NA
J: TRBJ1-4
V: TRBV15
DNA: TGTGCCACCAGCAGAGAAAGGGTGGGGCTTGAAAAACTGTTTTTT
CDR3: CATSRERVGLEKLFF